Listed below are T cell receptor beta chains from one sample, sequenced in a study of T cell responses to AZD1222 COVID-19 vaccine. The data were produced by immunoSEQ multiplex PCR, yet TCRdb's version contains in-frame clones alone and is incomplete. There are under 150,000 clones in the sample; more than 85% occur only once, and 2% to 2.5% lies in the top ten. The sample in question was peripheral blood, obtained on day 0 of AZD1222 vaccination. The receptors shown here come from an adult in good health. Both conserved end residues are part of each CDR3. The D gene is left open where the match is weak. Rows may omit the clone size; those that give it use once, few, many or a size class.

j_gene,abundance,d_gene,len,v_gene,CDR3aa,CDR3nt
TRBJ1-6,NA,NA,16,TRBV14,CASSQVGGGLNSPLHF,TGTGCCAGCAGCCAAGTCGGGGGGGGGCTCAATTCACCCCTCCACTTT
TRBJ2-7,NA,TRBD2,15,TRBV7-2,CASSFPGGRSFEQYF,TGTGCCAGCAGCTTTCCGGGCGGGAGGAGTTTCGAGCAGTACTTC
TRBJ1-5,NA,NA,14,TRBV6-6,CASSYPGGGEPQHF,TGTGCCAGCAGTTACCCCGGGGGCGGGGAGCCCCAGCATTTT
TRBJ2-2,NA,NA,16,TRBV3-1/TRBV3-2,CASSQGAGTNTGELFF,TGTGCCAGCAGCCAAGGTGCAGGGACGAACACCGGGGAGCTGTTTTTT
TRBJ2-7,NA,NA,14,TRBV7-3,CASSLDQVSGWQYF,TGTGCCAGCAGCTTAGATCAGGTCAGCGGGTGGCAGTACTTC
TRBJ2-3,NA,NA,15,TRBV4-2,CASSQVSQGPDTQYF,TGTGCCAGCAGCCAAGTGTCACAGGGCCCCGATACGCAGTATTTT
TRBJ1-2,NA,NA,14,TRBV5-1,CASSSEGLGYGYTF,TGCGCCAGCAGCTCCGAGGGTTTGGGCTATGGCTACACCTTC
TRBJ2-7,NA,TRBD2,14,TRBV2,CASSAGTSGYEQYF,TGTGCCAGCAGTGCCGGGACTAGCGGATACGAGCAGTACTTC
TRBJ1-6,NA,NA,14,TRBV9,CASSVRGYNSPLHF,TGTGCCAGCAGCGTACGGGGATATAATTCACCCCTCCACTTT
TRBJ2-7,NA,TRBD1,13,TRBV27,CASSFDRGLEQYF,TGTGCCAGCAGTTTCGACAGGGGGCTCGAGCAGTACTTC
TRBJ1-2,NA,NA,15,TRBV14,CASSPIDSGVYGYTF,TGTGCCAGCAGCCCGATCGACTCAGGAGTATATGGCTACACCTTC
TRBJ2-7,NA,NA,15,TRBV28,CASNKPGRRSREQYF,TGTGCCAGCAACAAACCGGGACGGAGGTCGCGCGAGCAGTACTTC
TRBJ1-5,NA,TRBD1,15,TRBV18,CASSRDRGADRPQHF,TGTGCCAGCTCACGAGACAGGGGTGCCGATCGGCCCCAGCATTTT
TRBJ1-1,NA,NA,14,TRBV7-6,CASSSVGGSTEAFF,TGTGCCAGCAGTTCCGTGGGGGGGAGCACTGAAGCTTTCTTT
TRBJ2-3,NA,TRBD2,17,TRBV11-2,CASSLEKLAGVADTQYF,TGTGCCAGCAGCTTAGAAAAACTAGCGGGAGTTGCAGATACGCAGTATTTT
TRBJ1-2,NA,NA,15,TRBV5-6,CASSLASWELGGYTF,TGTGCCAGCAGCTTGGCCTCCTGGGAGCTGGGAGGCTACACCTTC
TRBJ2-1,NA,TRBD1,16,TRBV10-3,CAISDPGGRSYNEQFF,TGTGCCATCAGTGATCCAGGGGGCCGCTCCTACAATGAGCAGTTCTTC
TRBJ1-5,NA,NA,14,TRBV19,CASNDDPSNQPQHF,TGTGCCAGTAACGACGACCCGAGCAATCAGCCCCAGCATTTT
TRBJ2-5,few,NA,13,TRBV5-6,CASSLKTGETQYF,TGTGCCAGCAGCTTGAAAACGGGAGAGACCCAGTACTTC
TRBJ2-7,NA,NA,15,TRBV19,CASSIGTFSSGEQYF,TGTGCCAGTAGTATTGGGACTTTCTCTTCCGGTGAGCAGTACTTC